This is a list of T cell receptor beta chains from one sample in a study of T cell responses to AZD1222 COVID-19 vaccine. Sequencing was performed with immunoSEQ multiplex PCR; in TCRdb, only in-frame clones are kept and a portion is missing. The data hold some 140,000 clones, with about 92% observed a single time. Sample: peripheral blood, taken on day 0 of AZD1222 vaccination. The source is an adult in good health. The CDR3 runs from the conserved cysteine through the conserved F or W. The D gene is left open where the match is weak. Expanded clones are given a class, and other clones once, few, many or no size at all.

size | D | J | V | CDR3 | DNA
. | . | TRBJ1-2 | TRBV20-1 | CSASDRYYGYTF | TGCAGTGCTAGTGACCGCTACTATGGCTACACCTTC
. | . | TRBJ1-2 | TRBV27 | CASTFAGGRDGYTF | TGTGCCAGCACCTTCGCGGGGGGGCGGGATGGCTACACCTTC
. | TRBD2 | TRBJ2-1 | TRBV12-5 | CASGLAGGGGRGEQFF | TGTGCTAGTGGTTTGGCTGGTGGCGGGGGTCGAGGTGAGCAGTTCTTC
. | . | TRBJ1-2 | TRBV27 | CASRPVGRGLFGYTF | TGTGCCAGCCGGCCGGTTGGCAGGGGTCTTTTTGGCTACACCTTC
. | . | TRBJ1-6 | TRBV5-8 | CASSFRTHPTGSYNSPLHF | TGTGCCAGCAGCTTCCGAACGCACCCGACAGGCTCCTATAATTCACCCCTCCACTTT
. | TRBD1 | TRBJ1-5 | TRBV6-4 | CASSTGGNQPQHF | TGTGCCAGCAGTACAGGGGGCAATCAGCCCCAGCATTTT
. | TRBD1 | TRBJ1-1 | TRBV7-3 | CASSPNRDSMNTEAFF | TGTGCCAGCAGCCCCAACCGGGACAGCATGAACACTGAAGCTTTCTTT
. | . | TRBJ1-1 | TRBV6-2/TRBV6-3 | CASSYIIGYTEAFF | TGTGCCAGCAGTTACATTATCGGGTACACTGAAGCTTTCTTT
. | . | TRBJ2-5 | TRBV3-1/TRBV3-2 | CASSHLETQYF | TGTGCCAGCAGCCACCTCGAGACCCAGTACTTC
few | . | TRBJ1-1 | TRBV5-6 | CASSFTGREAFF | TGTGCCAGCAGCTTTACAGGCCGAGAAGCTTTCTTT
. | . | TRBJ2-7 | TRBV27 | CASSSSGLVPSYEQYF | TGTGCCAGCAGTTCTTCCGGTCTGGTTCCCTCCTACGAGCAGTACTTC
once | TRBD1 | TRBJ1-2 | TRBV5-6 | CASNPGQGGYGYTF | TGTGCCAGCAACCCTGGACAGGGGGGCTATGGCTACACCTTC
. | TRBD1 | TRBJ1-1 | TRBV2 | CASSRDRVNTEAFF | TGTGCCAGCAGCCGGGACAGGGTGAACACTGAAGCTTTCTTT
. | TRBD1 | TRBJ1-2 | TRBV27 | CASTGTGGHYGYTF | TGTGCCAGCACCGGGACAGGGGGCCACTATGGCTACACCTTC
. | . | TRBJ1-6 | TRBV18 | CASSDASDSPLHF | TGTGCCAGCTCAGACGCCAGCGATTCACCCCTCCACTTT
once | TRBD1 | TRBJ1-2 | TRBV7-2 | CASSPNHGQANYGYTF | TGTGCCAGCAGCCCAAACCATGGACAGGCCAACTATGGCTACACCTTC
once | . | TRBJ1-5 | TRBV20-1 | CSASRGDQPQHF | TGCAGTGCTAGTCGGGGCGATCAGCCCCAGCATTTT
. | . | TRBJ1-2 | TRBV6-5 | CASSPDAAGYTF | TGTGCCAGCAGTCCAGACGCGGCTGGCTACACCTTC
. | TRBD1 | TRBJ1-2 | TRBV6-5 | CASRTGGDGYGYTF | TGTGCCAGCAGGACAGGGGGCGACGGGTATGGCTACACCTTC
once | . | TRBJ2-7 | TRBV6-5 | CASSYSPRVEQYF | TGTGCCAGCAGTTACTCTCCCAGGGTCGAGCAGTACTTC
. | TRBD2 | TRBJ2-7 | TRBV2 | CATLEGKIAGFKAYEQYF | TGTGCCACCCTGGAGGGGAAAATAGCGGGGTTCAAGGCCTACGAGCAGTACTTC
. | . | TRBJ2-7 | TRBV19 | CASGSYEQYF | TGTGCCAGTGGGTCCTACGAGCAGTACTTC
. | . | TRBJ1-6 | TRBV7-3 | CASSLNLGSPLHF | TGTGCCAGCAGCTTAAATTTGGGGTCACCCCTCCACTTT
. | . | TRBJ1-5 | TRBV9 | CASSESGHINQPQHF | TGTGCCAGCAGCGAGTCGGGACATATCAATCAGCCCCAGCATTTT
. | . | TRBJ1-1 | TRBV12-3/TRBV12-4 | CASSPAWDTEAFF | TGTGCCAGCAGCCCGGCGTGGGACACTGAAGCTTTCTTT
once | . | TRBJ2-5 | TRBV7-6 | CASSLKGGETQYF | TGTGCCAGCAGCTTAAAAGGGGGAGAGACCCAGTACTTC
. | TRBD2 | TRBJ2-3 | TRBV10-2 | CASSESLAGPTDTQYF | TGCGCCAGCAGTGAGTCGCTAGCGGGACCCACAGATACGCAGTATTTT
. | . | TRBJ2-1 | TRBV5-6 | CASSLGPSGIGEQFF | TGTGCCAGCAGCTTGGGGCCCTCGGGGATCGGGGAGCAGTTCTTC
. | . | TRBJ1-6 | TRBV5-1 | CASREEFASPLHF | TGCGCCAGCCGGGAGGAGTTTGCTTCACCCCTCCACTTT
once | TRBD2 | TRBJ2-7 | TRBV6-2/TRBV6-3 | CASSYSIWGRGETYEQYF | TGTGCCAGCAGTTACTCGATATGGGGCCGGGGGGAAACCTACGAGCAGTACTTC
. | . | TRBJ1-3 | TRBV28 | CASSRGGSGNTIYF | TGTGCCAGCAGCCGAGGGGGCTCTGGAAACACCATATATTTT
. | . | TRBJ1-5 | TRBV19 | CASSKPTGEKVNSNQPQHF | TGTGCCAGTAGTAAACCGACAGGCGAAAAGGTTAATAGCAATCAGCCCCAGCATTTT
. | . | TRBJ2-7 | TRBV9 | CASSVESEGYEQYF | TGTGCCAGCAGCGTAGAGAGCGAGGGCTACGAGCAGTACTTC
. | TRBD1 | TRBJ1-1 | TRBV19 | CASSPRTGVKAFF | TGTGCCAGTAGCCCCCGGACAGGGGTGAAAGCTTTCTTT
. | TRBD1 | TRBJ1-2 | TRBV14 | CASSPQGDYGYTF | TGTGCCAGCAGCCCACAGGGGGACTATGGCTACACCTTC
. | TRBD2 | TRBJ2-1 | TRBV4-1 | CASSQPGGDNEQFF | TGCGCCAGCAGCCAACCTGGGGGGGACAATGAGCAGTTCTTC
few | TRBD1 | TRBJ1-5 | TRBV6-5 | CAGGDRVADQPQHF | TGTGCCGGGGGGGACAGGGTGGCTGATCAGCCCCAGCATTTT
. | . | TRBJ1-2 | TRBV28 | CASSLTPGAGGYTF | TGTGCCAGCAGTTTAACCCCGGGTGCGGGAGGCTACACCTTC
few | . | TRBJ1-2 | TRBV15 | CATSAGRGYGYTF | TGTGCCACCAGCGCCGGGAGGGGCTATGGCTACACCTTC
medium-sized | TRBD1 | TRBJ2-5 | TRBV9 | CASSAYPGQPIAAYF | TGTGCCAGCAGCGCCTATCCGGGACAGCCCATCGCGGCTTACTTC
. | . | TRBJ1-3 | TRBV9 | CASSVAGNTIYF | TGTGCCAGCAGCGTAGCTGGAAACACCATATATTTT
few | . | TRBJ2-7 | TRBV6-5 | CASSYSRGYEQYF | TGTGCCAGCAGTTACTCGAGAGGGTACGAGCAGTACTTC
. | . | TRBJ1-2 | TRBV6-1 | CASSEGQMGWVYGYTF | TGTGCCAGCAGTGAAGGTCAGATGGGGTGGGTCTATGGCTACACCTTC
. | . | TRBJ1-4 | TRBV11-2 | CASSRTWAGTNEKLFF | TGTGCCAGCAGCCGGACTTGGGCGGGAACTAATGAAAAACTGTTTTTT
once | . | TRBJ1-5 | TRBV7-9 | CASSSAGGNQPQHF | TGTGCCAGCAGCTCGGCCGGGGGCAATCAGCCCCAGCATTTT
few | . | TRBJ2-5 | TRBV3-1/TRBV3-2 | CASSPTDQETQYF | TGTGCCAGCAGTCCGACAGACCAAGAGACCCAGTACTTC
. | . | TRBJ2-2 | TRBV9 | CASSVVGTHTGELFF | TGTGCCAGCAGCGTAGTAGGGACGCACACCGGGGAGCTGTTTTTT
. | . | TRBJ1-5 | TRBV12-3/TRBV12-4 | CASSLGLNQPQHF | TGTGCCAGCAGTTTGGGCCTCAATCAGCCCCAGCATTTT
. | TRBD1 | TRBJ2-4 | TRBV19 | CASSTPVGQGGNIQYF | TGTGCCAGTAGTACTCCCGTAGGACAGGGAGGAAACATTCAGTACTTC
. | . | TRBJ1-3 | TRBV11-2 | CASSVQNTIYF | TGTGCCAGCAGCGTGCAAAACACCATATATTTT
once | . | TRBJ1-6 | TRBV5-6 | CASSSDGGGSPLHF | TGTGCCAGCAGCTCCGACGGGGGCGGGTCACCCCTCCACTTT
once | TRBD1 | TRBJ1-1 | TRBV16 | CASSQSGTVNTEAFF | TGTGCCAGCAGCCAATCCGGGACAGTTAACACTGAAGCTTTCTTT
. | . | TRBJ2-6 | TRBV6-4 | CASSDRGFGANVLTF | TGTGCCAGCAGTGACAGGGGGTTTGGGGCCAACGTCCTGACTTTC
. | . | TRBJ1-2 | TRBV11-2 | CASSPLVEGRTNYGYTF | TGTGCCAGCAGCCCCCTGGTTGAGGGTAGGACTAACTATGGCTACACCTTC
. | TRBD1 | TRBJ2-7 | TRBV7-7 | CASSPGQGAGYEQYF | TGTGCTAGCAGCCCCGGACAGGGGGCAGGCTACGAGCAGTACTTC
. | . | TRBJ1-5 | TRBV19 | CASSMLGLGQPQHF | TGTGCCAGTAGTATGTTGGGTTTAGGGCAGCCCCAGCATTTT
. | . | TRBJ2-5 | TRBV7-8 | CASSQSETQYF | TGTGCCAGCAGCCAGTCGGAGACCCAGTACTTC
. | . | TRBJ1-2 | TRBV4-3 | CASSTPAGANYGYTF | TGCGCCAGCAGCACCCCGGCGGGGGCAAACTATGGCTACACCTTC
. | TRBD2 | TRBJ2-1 | TRBV6-2/TRBV6-3 | CASSHIAGSRYNEQFF | TGTGCCAGCAGCCACATAGCGGGGTCCCGCTACAATGAGCAGTTCTTC